These T cell receptor beta chains were read from a single sample in a study of blood T cell repertoires in COVID-19. Some clones are missing from TCRdb's copy, which holds only in-frame ones; the method was immunoSEQ multiplex PCR. Among more than 250,000 clones listed, about 87% were seen once. The source material was peripheral blood. All receptors come from a human donor in a cohort sampled during active COVID-19. CDR3s include the opening cysteine and the closing phenylalanine or tryptophan. The D gene is left open where the match is weak. Rows may omit the clone size; those that give it use once, few, many or a size class.

clone size: -
J gene: TRBJ1-1
V gene: TRBV28
D gene: TRBD1
CDR3 DNA: TGTGCCAGCAGCACCAGGGGGGCGGGGAACACTGAAGCTTTCTTT
CDR3 protein: CASSTRGAGNTEAFF

clone size: -
J gene: TRBJ2-7
V gene: TRBV29-1
D gene: TRBD1
CDR3 DNA: TGCAGCGTTGAAATTGGACAGGGGGCTCCCTACGAGCAGTACTTC
CDR3 protein: CSVEIGQGAPYEQYF

clone size: -
J gene: TRBJ2-1
V gene: TRBV5-4
D gene: -
CDR3 DNA: TGTGCCAGCAGCTTGTTGGGGGGTTCCTACAATGAGCAGTTCTTC
CDR3 protein: CASSLLGGSYNEQFF

clone size: -
J gene: TRBJ1-5
V gene: TRBV5-6
D gene: TRBD1
CDR3 DNA: TGTGCCAGCAGCTTGGGGGTGGGGACAGGTTTCAATCAGCCCCAGCATTTT
CDR3 protein: CASSLGVGTGFNQPQHF

clone size: -
J gene: TRBJ2-1
V gene: TRBV6-5
D gene: -
CDR3 DNA: TGTGCCAGCAGTCTAAATAACAATGAGCAGTTCTTC
CDR3 protein: CASSLNNNEQFF

clone size: -
J gene: TRBJ2-1
V gene: TRBV7-6
D gene: -
CDR3 DNA: TGTGCCAGCAGCCGCGACGGAGACTCCTACAATGAGCAGTTCTTC
CDR3 protein: CASSRDGDSYNEQFF

clone size: -
J gene: TRBJ2-3
V gene: TRBV11-1
D gene: -
CDR3 DNA: TGTGCCAGCAGCTTGGGGGGTAGCCGGAATACGCAGTATTTT
CDR3 protein: CASSLGGSRNTQYF

clone size: -
J gene: TRBJ1-1
V gene: TRBV5-4
D gene: TRBD1
CDR3 DNA: TGTGCCAGCAGCGGGACAGGGGACACTGAAGCTTTCTTT
CDR3 protein: CASSGTGDTEAFF

clone size: -
J gene: TRBJ1-1
V gene: TRBV19
D gene: -
CDR3 DNA: TGTGCCAGTAGTATGCAGGGTGCTGTCAATGAAGCTTTCTTT
CDR3 protein: CASSMQGAVNEAFF

clone size: -
J gene: TRBJ2-7
V gene: TRBV9
D gene: TRBD2
CDR3 DNA: TGTGCCAGCAGCGTCCTAGCGGGGGATTTCTACGAGCAGTACTTC
CDR3 protein: CASSVLAGDFYEQYF

clone size: once
J gene: TRBJ1-6
V gene: TRBV7-9
D gene: -
CDR3 DNA: TGTGCCAGCAGCTTAGCGGGGGGAGCACCCCTCCACTTT
CDR3 protein: CASSLAGGAPLHF

clone size: -
J gene: TRBJ1-3
V gene: TRBV3-1/TRBV3-2
D gene: -
CDR3 DNA: TGTGCCAGCAGCCAAGATCTGTGGACAGCCTCCTCTGGAAACACCATATATTTT
CDR3 protein: CASSQDLWTASSGNTIYF

clone size: few
J gene: TRBJ1-2
V gene: TRBV5-5
D gene: TRBD1
CDR3 DNA: TGTGCCAGCAGGATCCAGGGGGACTATGGCTACACCTTC
CDR3 protein: CASRIQGDYGYTF

clone size: few
J gene: TRBJ1-5
V gene: TRBV9
D gene: TRBD1
CDR3 DNA: TGTGCCAGCAGCGTAGGGACAGGGGATCAGCCCCAGCATTTT
CDR3 protein: CASSVGTGDQPQHF

clone size: -
J gene: TRBJ2-7
V gene: TRBV7-9
D gene: TRBD2
CDR3 DNA: TGTGCCAGCAGCCGTGAGGGACTAGCGGGATCCGAGCAGTACTTC
CDR3 protein: CASSREGLAGSEQYF

clone size: -
J gene: TRBJ2-7
V gene: TRBV5-5
D gene: TRBD2
CDR3 DNA: TGTGCCAGCAGCTTACTAGCGGGAGGGTACGAGCAGTACTTC
CDR3 protein: CASSLLAGGYEQYF

clone size: few
J gene: TRBJ1-6
V gene: TRBV27
D gene: TRBD1
CDR3 DNA: TGTGCCAGCAGTTTAGGAGGGGGCTGGTCACCCCTCCACTTT
CDR3 protein: CASSLGGGWSPLHF

clone size: -
J gene: TRBJ2-6
V gene: TRBV5-5
D gene: -
CDR3 DNA: TGTGCCAGCAGCTCTACCCCTGGGGCCAACGTCCTGACTTTC
CDR3 protein: CASSSTPGANVLTF

clone size: -
J gene: TRBJ1-2
V gene: TRBV15
D gene: TRBD1
CDR3 DNA: TGTGCCACCAGCAGAGTCGGGACAGGAATATTCGGCGGCTACACCTTC
CDR3 protein: CATSRVGTGIFGGYTF

clone size: -
J gene: TRBJ1-6
V gene: TRBV6-7
D gene: TRBD1
CDR3 DNA: TGTGCCAGCCCTATACCCGGGACAGTTAATTCACCCCTCCACTTT
CDR3 protein: CASPIPGTVNSPLHF

clone size: -
J gene: TRBJ1-2
V gene: TRBV5-1
D gene: -
CDR3 DNA: TGCGCCAGCAGCTCCAGCGGACCTAACTATGGCTACACCTTC
CDR3 protein: CASSSSGPNYGYTF

clone size: -
J gene: TRBJ2-2
V gene: TRBV7-9
D gene: TRBD2
CDR3 DNA: TGTGCCAGCAGCTCAAAAGCGGGAGGCCACACCGGGGAGCTGTTTTTT
CDR3 protein: CASSSKAGGHTGELFF

clone size: -
J gene: TRBJ1-1
V gene: TRBV19
D gene: TRBD1
CDR3 DNA: TGTGCCAGTACCCTGACAGGGGGCGACATCGCTTTCTTT
CDR3 protein: CASTLTGGDIAFF

clone size: -
J gene: TRBJ2-7
V gene: TRBV13
D gene: TRBD1
CDR3 DNA: TGTGCCAGCAGCGGGGACAGGGACCGCCGGCAGCAGTACTTC
CDR3 protein: CASSGDRDRRQQYF

clone size: -
J gene: TRBJ2-2
V gene: TRBV11-2
D gene: -
CDR3 DNA: TGTGCCAGCAGGAATTTTGACAGCCACATCGGGGAGCTGTTTTTT
CDR3 protein: CASRNFDSHIGELFF

clone size: few
J gene: TRBJ2-7
V gene: TRBV10-3
D gene: TRBD1
CDR3 DNA: TGTGCCATCAGTGAGGTGGACAGGGGGGAAGTCTACGAGCAGTACTTC
CDR3 protein: CAISEVDRGEVYEQYF

clone size: -
J gene: TRBJ1-4
V gene: TRBV6-5
D gene: -
CDR3 DNA: TGTGCCAGCAGGGACAGATCGGGTGAAAAACTGTTTTTT
CDR3 protein: CASRDRSGEKLFF

clone size: -
J gene: TRBJ2-2
V gene: TRBV19
D gene: -
CDR3 DNA: TGTGCCAGTAGTAACGGACAGCCAATTAACACCGGGGAGCTGTTTTTT
CDR3 protein: CASSNGQPINTGELFF

clone size: -
J gene: TRBJ2-3
V gene: TRBV6-5
D gene: -
CDR3 DNA: TGTGCTTCTAGACAGGCTTTACTTAATACGCAGTATTTT
CDR3 protein: CASRQALLNTQYF

clone size: once
J gene: TRBJ2-7
V gene: TRBV6-6
D gene: -
CDR3 DNA: TGTGCCAGCACCGAGGGTCTCATGGCCTACGAGCAGTACTTC
CDR3 protein: CASTEGLMAYEQYF

clone size: -
J gene: TRBJ2-2
V gene: TRBV19
D gene: TRBD1
CDR3 DNA: TGTGCCAGTAGACCGGGACAGGGGGCCCGCACCGGGGAGCTGTTTTTT
CDR3 protein: CASRPGQGARTGELFF

clone size: once
J gene: TRBJ2-7
V gene: TRBV19
D gene: -
CDR3 DNA: TGTGCCAGTAGTATTGGGGGCTACTACGAGCAGTACTTC
CDR3 protein: CASSIGGYYEQYF

clone size: few
J gene: TRBJ1-4
V gene: TRBV4-1
D gene: -
CDR3 DNA: TGCGCCAGCAGCCAAGGAGGGTGGGCAACTAATGAAAAACTGTTTTTT
CDR3 protein: CASSQGGWATNEKLFF

clone size: -
J gene: TRBJ1-5
V gene: TRBV3-1/TRBV3-2
D gene: TRBD1
CDR3 DNA: TGTGCCAGCAGCCGCGGGACAGGCAATCAGCCCCAGCATTTT
CDR3 protein: CASSRGTGNQPQHF

clone size: -
J gene: TRBJ2-3
V gene: TRBV5-1
D gene: -
CDR3 DNA: TGCGCCAGCAGCCAATCGCCCGGGACTAGCACAGATACGCAGTATTTT
CDR3 protein: CASSQSPGTSTDTQYF

clone size: -
J gene: TRBJ2-1
V gene: TRBV4-3
D gene: -
CDR3 DNA: TGCGCCAGCAGCCAAGATTCACAGGTTGATGAGCAGTTCTTC
CDR3 protein: CASSQDSQVDEQFF

clone size: -
J gene: TRBJ2-3
V gene: TRBV5-6
D gene: TRBD1
CDR3 DNA: TGTGCCAGCAGCTTGTTGCGGGACAGGGTTACAGATACGCAGTATTTT
CDR3 protein: CASSLLRDRVTDTQYF

clone size: few
J gene: TRBJ1-5
V gene: TRBV2
D gene: -
CDR3 DNA: TGTGCCAGCAGTGTTGGTTTCGGGGATAGCAATCAGCCCCAGCATTTT
CDR3 protein: CASSVGFGDSNQPQHF

clone size: -
J gene: TRBJ1-1
V gene: TRBV12-5
D gene: -
CDR3 DNA: TGTGCTAGTGGTTGGGAGGGCACTGAAGCTTTCTTT
CDR3 protein: CASGWEGTEAFF

clone size: -
J gene: TRBJ2-3
V gene: TRBV28
D gene: -
CDR3 DNA: TGTGCCAGCAGTCCAGCGGAGCTCGCCGTAAGCACAGATACGCAGTATTTT
CDR3 protein: CASSPAELAVSTDTQYF

clone size: once
J gene: TRBJ1-4
V gene: TRBV28
D gene: -
CDR3 DNA: TGTGCCAGCAGTTTTAGTCTAGGACAAACAACTAATGAAAAACTGTTTTTT
CDR3 protein: CASSFSLGQTTNEKLFF

clone size: -
J gene: TRBJ2-3
V gene: TRBV19
D gene: -
CDR3 DNA: TGTGCCAGTAGTCCATCAGGGGTTCGCACAGATACGCAGTATTTT
CDR3 protein: CASSPSGVRTDTQYF

clone size: many
J gene: TRBJ1-1
V gene: TRBV5-1
D gene: -
CDR3 DNA: TGCGCCAGCAGCTTGGCGAGAAACACTGAAGCTTTCTTT
CDR3 protein: CASSLARNTEAFF

clone size: -
J gene: TRBJ1-5
V gene: TRBV6-1
D gene: TRBD1
CDR3 DNA: TGTGCCAGCAGTGAACCCCCGGCCAGGGGGAATTATAGCAATCAGCCCCAGCATTTT
CDR3 protein: CASSEPPARGNYSNQPQHF

clone size: -
J gene: TRBJ2-5
V gene: TRBV28
D gene: -
CDR3 DNA: TGTGCCAGCAGTCCCGCCGGGGGTCCGTGGGAGACCCAGTACTTC
CDR3 protein: CASSPAGGPWETQYF

clone size: -
J gene: TRBJ2-2
V gene: TRBV12-5
D gene: -
CDR3 DNA: TGTGCTAGTGGCCCCGGGTTGGGGGAGCTGTTTTTT
CDR3 protein: CASGPGLGELFF

clone size: few
J gene: TRBJ1-5
V gene: TRBV9
D gene: -
CDR3 DNA: TGTGCCAGCAGCCCCCCAGGGTTTAATCAGCCCCAGCATTTT
CDR3 protein: CASSPPGFNQPQHF

clone size: -
J gene: TRBJ2-4
V gene: TRBV27
D gene: TRBD1
CDR3 DNA: TGTGCCAGCAGACGACAGGGGGAAAACATTCAGTACTTC
CDR3 protein: CASRRQGENIQYF